The clone carrying this T cell receptor beta chain showed up many times. What it binds is not known. Trimming took off 4 bases at V and 0 bases at J, with 15 bases between the two ends. Germline V CDR1 and CDR2: MGHRA, YSYEKL. The CDR3 loop spans 16 amino acids. This sample is drawn from a study of glioma-infiltrating T cells. Using RNA template, CDR3s of TCR alpha and beta were amplified with iRepertoire arm-PCR. One-step reverse transcription and amplification started from about 100-400 ng of tissue mRNA or PBMC total RNA. MiXCR was run by TCRdb on the multiplex PCR reads, yielding one entry per CDR3 protein. The data contain around 100,000 distinct CDR3 sequences, approximately 28% of them singletons. Broader study findings: Tissue-blood divergence was below expectation in non-neoplastic patients, above in gliomas.

The V and J genes are TRBV4-1 and TRBJ2-5; no clear D gene. Sample: glioma tissue, nonneoplastic brain tissue, or PBMCs (not recorded which). The clonotype comes from a human donor with low-grade glioma or glioblastoma, undergoing nonglioma brain surgery, or in good health (not recorded which). CDR3 sequence reads: CASSLGPTTYQETQYF. The CDR3 region has the DNA TGCGCCAGCAGCCTCGGACCAACCACTTACCAAGAGACCCAGTACTTC.